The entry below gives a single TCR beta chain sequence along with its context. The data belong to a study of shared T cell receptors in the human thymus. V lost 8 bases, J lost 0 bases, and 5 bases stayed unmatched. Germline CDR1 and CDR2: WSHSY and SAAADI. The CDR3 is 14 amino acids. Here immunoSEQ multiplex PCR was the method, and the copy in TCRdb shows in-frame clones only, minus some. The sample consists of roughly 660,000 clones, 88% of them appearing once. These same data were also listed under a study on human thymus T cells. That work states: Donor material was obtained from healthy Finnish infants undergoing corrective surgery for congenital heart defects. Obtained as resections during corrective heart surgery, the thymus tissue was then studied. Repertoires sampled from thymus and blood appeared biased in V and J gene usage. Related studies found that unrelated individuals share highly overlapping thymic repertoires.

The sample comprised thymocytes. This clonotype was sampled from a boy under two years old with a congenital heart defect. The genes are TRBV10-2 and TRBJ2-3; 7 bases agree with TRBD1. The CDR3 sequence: CASRRDSSTDTQYF. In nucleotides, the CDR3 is TGCGCCAGCCGCCGGGACAGTAGCACAGATACGCAGTATTTT.